This entry describes one TCR beta chain. The sample comes from a study of cytomegalovirus exposure and HLA in healthy donors. As for the study in general: Unique TCRs numbering roughly 85 million, obtained from HLA-typed donors, made up an early data release.

Both 60 Vbeta primers and 13 Jbeta primers went into the PCR. Generated by immunoSEQ multiplex PCR, the TCRdb table keeps only in-frame clones and is missing some. This table holds tens of thousands of clones, around three quarters found once. The specimen was PBMCs. The receptor was isolated from a woman aged 25 to 45 in good health and CMV-seronegative.

In nucleotides, the CDR3 is TGTGCCAGCACCCAGGGCCCTAATTCACCCCTCCACTTT. Its protein is CASTQGPNSPLHF. The chain links TRBV6-5 to TRBJ1-6; possibly TRBD1 for D (5 bases). The CDR3 runs to 13 residues. Germline V gene sequence: CDR1 MNHEY, CDR2 SVGAGI. Deletions cut 7 bases from V and 6 bases from J, with 10 bases between.